This T cell receptor beta chain was recorded in a study of blood T cell repertoires in COVID-19. This table comes from immunoSEQ multiplex PCR, and its TCRdb copy is limited to in-frame clones, with some not included. The sample includes around 400,000 clones, about nine tenths of them seen just once. Trimming removed 8 bases from V and 3 bases from J, with 10 bases in between. The length of the CDR3 is 11 residues. Germline V gene data show CDR1 as GTSNPN and CDR2 as SVGIG (reference sequence). The chain carries TRBV30 and TRBJ1-2; D remains ambiguous. Sequencing was carried out using PBMCs or T cells enriched from blood (not recorded which). The receptor was isolated from a woman in her thirties who had recovered from COVID-19. CDR3 sequence: CAHEEDYGYTF. For the CDR3, the DNA is TGTGCCCACGAGGAGGACTATGGCTACACCTTC.